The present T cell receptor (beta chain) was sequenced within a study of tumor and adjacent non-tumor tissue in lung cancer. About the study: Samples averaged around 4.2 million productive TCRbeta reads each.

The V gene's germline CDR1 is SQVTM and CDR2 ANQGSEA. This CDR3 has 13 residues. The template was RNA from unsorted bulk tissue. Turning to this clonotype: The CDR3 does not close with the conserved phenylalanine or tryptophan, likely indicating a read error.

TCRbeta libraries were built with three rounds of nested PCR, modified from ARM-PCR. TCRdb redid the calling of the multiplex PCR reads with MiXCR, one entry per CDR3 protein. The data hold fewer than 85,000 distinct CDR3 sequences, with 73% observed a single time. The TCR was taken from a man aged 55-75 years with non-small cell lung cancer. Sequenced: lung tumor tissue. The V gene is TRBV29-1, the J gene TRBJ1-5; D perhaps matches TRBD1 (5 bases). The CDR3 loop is CSVAPGRDQPQHV. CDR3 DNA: TGCAGCGTTGCTCCAGGGCGAGATCAACCCCAGCATGTT.